This T cell receptor (beta chain) was obtained from a study of blood T cells in healthy people across ages. For the second PCR, which ran for roughly 7 to 11 cycles, a sample-barcoded 5' primer and a J-beta primer mix were used. TCRdb re-analysed the 5' RACE reads in MiXCR, keeping a single row per CDR3 protein. This sample carries over 700,000 distinct CDR3 sequences, around 25% of them seen once, and the ten largest clones take more than 8.5%. The CDR3 is 13 amino acids. The ends were cut back, 2 bases at V and 4 bases at J, with 8 bases in the middle. Germline values: CDR1 SGHTA, CDR2 FQGNSA. The same data also went into a second study, on T cells of mothers and their children.

The receptor was isolated from a boy aged 10-17 years in good health. J is TRBJ2-5 and V is TRBV7-2; tentatively, D is TRBD1 (5 bases). The sequencing input was blood. The CDR3, as DNA: TGTGCCAGCAGCTTAATGGGGCGAGAGACCCAGTACTTC. It yields the protein CASSLMGRETQYF.